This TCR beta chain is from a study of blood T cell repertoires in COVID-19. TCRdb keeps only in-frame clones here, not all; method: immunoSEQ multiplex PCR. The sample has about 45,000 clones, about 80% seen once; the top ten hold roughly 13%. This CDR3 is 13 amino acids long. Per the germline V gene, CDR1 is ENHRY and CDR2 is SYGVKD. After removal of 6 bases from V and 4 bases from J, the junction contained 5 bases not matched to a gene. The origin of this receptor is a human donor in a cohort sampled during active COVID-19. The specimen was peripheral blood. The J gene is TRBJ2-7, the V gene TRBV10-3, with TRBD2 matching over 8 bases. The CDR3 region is CAIRAGGGYEQYF. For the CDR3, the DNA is TGTGCCATCAGGGCGGGAGGAGGTTACGAGCAGTACTTC.